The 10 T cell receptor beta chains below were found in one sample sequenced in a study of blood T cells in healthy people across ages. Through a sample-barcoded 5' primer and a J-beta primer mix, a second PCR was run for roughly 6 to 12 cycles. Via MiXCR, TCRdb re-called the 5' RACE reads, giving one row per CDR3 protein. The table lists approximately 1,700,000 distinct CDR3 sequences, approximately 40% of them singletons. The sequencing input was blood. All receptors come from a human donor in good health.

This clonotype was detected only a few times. For the CDR3, the DNA is TGCAGCGTTGATCGGACAGGGAACGGCTACACCTTC. It codes for CSVDRTGNGYTF. This chain uses TRBV29-1 with TRBJ1-2, with 8 bases matching TRBD1. The length of the CDR3 is 12 residues. CDR1 and CDR2 from the germline V gene are SQVTM and ANQGSEA. V lost 3 bases to trimming and J lost 8 bases; unmatched junction nucleotides: 5.

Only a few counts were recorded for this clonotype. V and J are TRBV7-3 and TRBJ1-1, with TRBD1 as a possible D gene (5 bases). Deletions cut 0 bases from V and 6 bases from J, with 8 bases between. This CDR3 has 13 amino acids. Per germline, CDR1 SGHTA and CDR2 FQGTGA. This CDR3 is CASSLTWDAEAFF. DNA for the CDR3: TGTGCCAGCAGCTTAACATGGGACGCTGAAGCTTTCTTT.

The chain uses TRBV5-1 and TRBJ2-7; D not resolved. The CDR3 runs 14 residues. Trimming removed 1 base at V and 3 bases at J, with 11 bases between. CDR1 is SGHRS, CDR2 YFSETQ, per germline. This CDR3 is CASSLFGRVYEQYF. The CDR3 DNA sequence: TGCGCCAGCAGCTTGTTCGGACGAGTCTACGAGCAGTACTTC. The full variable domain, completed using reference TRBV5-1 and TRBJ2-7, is KAGVTQTPRYLIKTRGQQVTLSCSPISGHRSVSWYQQTPGQGLQFLFEYFSETQRNKGNFPGRFSGRQFSNSRSEMNVSTLELGDSALYLCASSLFGRVYEQYFGPGTRLTVT.

Written as DNA, the CDR3 is TGTGCCAGCAGCCCTTACGGGGGCGAATACGAGCAGTACTTC. Protein product: CASSPYGGEYEQYF. The chain recombines TRBV11-3 with TRBJ2-5; possibly TRBD1 or TRBD2 for D (6 bases each). Near its end, the DNA agrees better with TRBJ2-7, so the J call may be wrong. Germline CDR1 is SGHNT and CDR2 is YENEEA. The CDR3 sequence is 14 residues long.

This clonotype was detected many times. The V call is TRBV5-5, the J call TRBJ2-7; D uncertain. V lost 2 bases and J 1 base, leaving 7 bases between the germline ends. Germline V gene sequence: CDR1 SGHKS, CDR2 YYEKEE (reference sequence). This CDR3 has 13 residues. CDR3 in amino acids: CASSLWRSYEQYF. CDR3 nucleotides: TGTGCCAGCAGCTTATGGCGTTCCTACGAGCAGTACTTC.

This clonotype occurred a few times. The CDR3 loop reads CSAREGGAAKNIQYF. The CDR3 DNA sequence: TGCAGTGCTAGAGAAGGTGGTGCGGCCAAAAACATTCAGTACTTC. The V and J genes are TRBV20-1 and TRBJ2-4; the D is unclear. Germline CDR1 DFQATT, CDR2 SNEGSKA (reference sequence). V was pared by 0 bases and J by 1 base, with 10 bases between. This CDR3 contains 15 residues.

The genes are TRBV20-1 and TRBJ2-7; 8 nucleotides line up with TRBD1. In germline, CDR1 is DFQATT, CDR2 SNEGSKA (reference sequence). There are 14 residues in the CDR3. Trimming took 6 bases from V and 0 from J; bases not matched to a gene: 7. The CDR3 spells CSAFTDRDSYEQYF. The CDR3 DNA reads TGCAGTGCCTTCACGGACAGGGACTCCTACGAGCAGTACTTC.

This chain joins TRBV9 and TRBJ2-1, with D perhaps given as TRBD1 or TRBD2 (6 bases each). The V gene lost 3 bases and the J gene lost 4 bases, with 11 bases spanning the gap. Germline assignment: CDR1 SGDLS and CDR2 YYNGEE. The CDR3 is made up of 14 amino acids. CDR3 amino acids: CASSAGAGYNEQFF. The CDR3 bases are TGTGCCAGCAGCGCAGGGGCGGGATACAATGAGCAGTTCTTC.

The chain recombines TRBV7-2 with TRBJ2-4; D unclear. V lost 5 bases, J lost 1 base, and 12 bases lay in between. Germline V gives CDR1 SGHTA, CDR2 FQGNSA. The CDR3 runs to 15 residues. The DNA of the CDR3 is TGTGCCAGCAGCCTCACCGGATTTGCCAAAAACATTCAGTACTTC. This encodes CASSLTGFAKNIQYF.

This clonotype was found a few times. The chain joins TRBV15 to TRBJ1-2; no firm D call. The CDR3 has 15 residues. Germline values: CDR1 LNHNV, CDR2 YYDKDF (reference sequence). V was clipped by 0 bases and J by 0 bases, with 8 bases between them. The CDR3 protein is CATSREQRANYGYTF. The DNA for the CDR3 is TGTGCCACCAGCAGAGAACAGAGAGCTAACTATGGCTACACCTTC. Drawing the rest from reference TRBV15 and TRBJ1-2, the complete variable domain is DAMVIQNPRYQVTQFGKPVTLSCSQTLNHNVMYWYQQKSSQAPKLLFHYYDKDFNNEADTPDNFQSRRPNTSFCFLDIRSPGLGDTAMYLCATSREQRANYGYTFGSGTRLTVV.